One and the same sample provided the 18 T cell receptor beta chains below, sequenced in a study of identical twins. TCRdb reanalysed the 5' RACE reads using MiXCR and keeps one entry per CDR3 protein. The sample gives under 800,000 distinct CDR3 sequences, 21% of which show up once; 4% to 5.5% is in the top ten. In addition, the sample was reused for a study of T cells expressing NK-cell markers.

The sample comprised PBMCs. These receptors were collected from a woman aged 18-29 years in good health.

This chain connects TRBV7-9 to TRBJ2-5, with D possibly matching TRBD1 (5 bases). V was shortened by 5 bases and J by 6 bases, with 19 bases between the two germline ends. Germline V gene data show CDR1 as SEHNR and CDR2 as FQNEAQ (reference sequence). The CDR3 runs to 15 residues. CDR3 in amino acids: CASSHVDSFGQTQYF. CDR3 nucleotide sequence: TGTGCCAGCAGCCATGTTGACAGCTTCGGGCAGACCCAGTACTTC.

This clonotype has more than one count but fewer than ten. V usage is TRBV5-1 and J usage is TRBJ2-1; possible D gene TRBD2, 5 bases. Germline CDR1 reads SGHRS; CDR2 reads YFSETQ. This CDR3 contains 15 residues. Trimming removed 6 bases at V and 1 base at J, with 14 bases between. The CDR3 region is CASKRDLGSYNEQFF. The CDR3 coding sequence is TGCGCCAGCAAGAGGGATCTAGGTTCCTACAATGAGCAGTTCTTC.

This clonotype turned up a few times. The chain links TRBV20-1 to TRBJ2-7, with TRBD1 matching 8 bases. The CDR3 is 12 amino acids. Germline V CDR1 and CDR2: DFQATT, SNEGSKA (reference sequence). J lost 4 bases, V lost 5 bases, and 4 bases had no gene match. The CDR3 is CSADRGKYEQYF. CDR3 DNA sequence: TGCAGTGCTGACAGGGGCAAGTACGAGCAGTACTTC.

The rearrangement joins TRBV3-1 to TRBJ2-3; D possibly matches TRBD1 or TRBD2 (5 bases each). V was cut by 1 base and J by 1 base, with 15 bases left in between. The CDR3 extends over 17 amino acids. The V gene's germline CDR1 is LGHDT and CDR2 YNNKEL (reference sequence). This CDR3 reads CASSQGRGQRGTDTQYF. The CDR3 coding sequence is TGTGCCAGCAGCCAAGGTCGGGGCCAACGGGGCACAGATACGCAGTATTTT.

In this sample, this clonotype turned up many times. The V and J genes are TRBV6-5 and TRBJ1-1; possibly TRBD1 for D (5 bases). V lost 4 bases and J 3 bases, leaving 12 bases between the germline ends. CDR1 and CDR2 from the germline V gene are MNHEY and SVGAGI. There are 14 residues in the CDR3. The CDR3 nucleotides are TGTGCCAGCAGTTTGACGGACACATACACTGAAGCTTTCTTT. This gives the protein CASSLTDTYTEAFF.

Ten or more counts support this clonotype. V and J are TRBV6-2 or TRBV6-3 and TRBJ1-2; perhaps TRBD1 as D (5 bases). Per germline, CDR1 MNHEY and CDR2 SVGEGT. V was trimmed by 7 bases and J by 7 bases, leaving 13 bases between them. There are 12 residues in the CDR3. CDR3 in amino acids: CASKTEAGGYTF. The DNA of the CDR3 is TGTGCCAGCAAGACAGAGGCAGGTGGCTACACCTTC.

The chain joins TRBV6-2 or TRBV6-3 to TRBJ2-2; TRBD1 agrees at 12 bases. The CDR3 has 17 amino acids. The germline V gene encodes CDR1 MNHEY and CDR2 SVGEGT. Trimming at V came to 0 bases and at J to 4 bases, leaving 3 bases not matched to a gene. CDR3 nucleotides: TGTGCCAGCAGTTACTCGAAGGGACAGGGGGCCACCGGGGAGCTGTTTTTT. This codes for CASSYSKGQGATGELFF.

This clonotype has more than one count but fewer than ten. The V call is TRBV12-3 or TRBV12-4, the J call TRBJ2-1; 12 bases match TRBD2. The CDR3 sequence is 16 residues long. J was trimmed by 9 bases and V by 3 bases; bases with no gene match: 9. This chain's CDR3 is CASSLRTSGEKSEQFF. CDR3 coding DNA: TGTGCCAGCAGTTTGAGGACTAGCGGGGAAAAGAGTGAGCAGTTCTTC.

This clonotype was seen a handful of times. This CDR3 is CASSLGLERHEQYF. The DNA for the CDR3 is TGTGCCAGCAGCCTCGGACTGGAGCGGCACGAGCAGTACTTC. This chain joins TRBV7-9 and TRBJ2-7, with a weak D call TRBD2 (5 bases). CDR1 and CDR2 from the germline V gene are SEHNR and FQNEAQ (reference sequence). The V end was cut by 5 bases, the J end by 5 bases, with 16 bases between. The CDR3 is made up of 14 amino acids. Full variable domain (missing parts from reference TRBV7-9 and TRBJ2-7): DTGVSQNPRHKITKRGQNVTFRCDPISEHNRLYWYRQTLGQGPEFLTYFQNEAQLEKSRLLSDRFSAERPKGSFSTLEIQRTEQGDSAMYLCASSLGLERHEQYFGPGTRLTVT.

This clonotype was seen a handful of times. The chain couples TRBV7-8 to TRBJ1-5; D is undetermined. Trimming cost V 2 bases and J 10 bases, with 18 bases left between them. Per germline, CDR1 SGHVS and CDR2 FQNEAQ. The length of the CDR3 is 15 residues. The CDR3 region is CASSLSGIGIRPQHF. The CDR3 DNA is TGTGCCAGCAGCTTATCGGGAATTGGGATACGTCCCCAGCATTTT.

The table lists this clonotype with a count of one. The chain couples TRBV27 to TRBJ2-3; TRBD2 matches at 11 bases. Trimming at V came to 3 bases and at J to 2 bases, leaving 10 bases not matched to a gene. CDR1 is MNHEY and CDR2 is SMNVEV in the germline V gene (reference sequence). The CDR3 consists of 18 residues. Written as DNA, the CDR3 is TGTGCCAGCAGTTTCAGAACAACGGGACTAGCGGTCACAGATACGCAGTATTTT. Encoded protein: CASSFRTTGLAVTDTQYF.

This clonotype showed up just a few times. CDR3 bases: TGTGCCAGCACCCGACAGGGGTCAGATACGCAGTATTTT. This codes for CASTRQGSDTQYF. The gene calls are TRBV5-5 and TRBJ2-3, with 8 bases that match TRBD1. J lost 4 bases, V lost 6 bases, and 4 bases had no gene match. The CDR3 extends over 13 amino acids. Germline V gene data show CDR1 as SGHKS and CDR2 as YYEKEE (reference sequence).

This clonotype has a handful of counts. The DNA for the CDR3 is TGTGCCAGCAGCCAAGAAGGCTATTCCGCCCTCGGGCAGTTCTTC. It yields the protein CASSQEGYSALGQFF. The chain joins TRBV4-2 to TRBJ2-1; D gene uncertain. In germline, CDR1 is LGHNA, CDR2 YNFKEQ. The CDR3 spans 15 residues. Trimming shortened V by 0 bases and J by 12 bases, and 18 bases separated the two germline ends.

The chain combines TRBV18 with TRBJ2-7, with D tentatively TRBD2 (5 bases). This CDR3 has 14 residues. Per the germline V gene, CDR1 is KGHSH and CDR2 is LQKENI. The V gene lost 5 bases and the J gene lost 2 bases, with 13 bases spanning the gap. The CDR3 bases are TGTGCCAGCTCATCTGAGATCGGGGCCTACGAGCAGTACTTC. Protein product: CASSSEIGAYEQYF.

This chain links TRBV3-1 with TRBJ2-2; TRBD2 aligns across 7 bases. The CDR3 totals 19 residues. After removal of 1 base from V and 0 bases from J, the junction contained 11 bases not matched to a gene. Germline V lookup: CDR1 LGHDT, CDR2 YNNKEL (reference sequence). CDR3 nucleotide sequence: TGTGCCAGCAGCCAAGGGCCCAGCGGGGACGACCCGAACACCGGGGAGCTGTTTTTT. This translates into CASSQGPSGDDPNTGELFF.

The V call is TRBV20-1, the J call TRBJ2-3; no clear D gene. The CDR3 contains 16 residues. The V gene lost 6 bases and the J gene lost 0 bases, with 19 bases spanning the gap. CDR1 is DFQATT and CDR2 is SNEGSKA in the germline V gene (reference sequence). The CDR3 DNA reads as TGCAGTGCCCCCTCGCGGTTCGTCCACAGCACAGATACGCAGTATTTT. This encodes CSAPSRFVHSTDTQYF.

V usage is TRBV20-1 and J usage is TRBJ2-7; perhaps TRBD2 as D (6 bases). The V end lost 1 base, the J end lost 3 bases, and 13 bases lay between the germline ends. The CDR3 has 14 amino acids. CDR1 is DFQATT, CDR2 SNEGSKA, per germline (reference sequence). The CDR3, as DNA: TGCAGTGCTAGAGGGCGACTAGTAGGCTACGAGCAGTACTTC. Amino acid sequence: CSARGRLVGYEQYF.

This clonotype showed up just once. V is TRBV4-2 and J is TRBJ2-7; D is possibly TRBD1 (6 bases). Trimming stripped 3 bases from V and 2 bases from J, with 20 bases between. Germline V gene data show CDR1 as LGHNA and CDR2 as YNFKEQ. The CDR3 has 17 residues. The CDR3 region has the DNA TGTGCCAGCAGCCAGACGACCGGGACAAGCTTCCCCTACGAGCAGTACTTC. Its protein product is CASSQTTGTSFPYEQYF.